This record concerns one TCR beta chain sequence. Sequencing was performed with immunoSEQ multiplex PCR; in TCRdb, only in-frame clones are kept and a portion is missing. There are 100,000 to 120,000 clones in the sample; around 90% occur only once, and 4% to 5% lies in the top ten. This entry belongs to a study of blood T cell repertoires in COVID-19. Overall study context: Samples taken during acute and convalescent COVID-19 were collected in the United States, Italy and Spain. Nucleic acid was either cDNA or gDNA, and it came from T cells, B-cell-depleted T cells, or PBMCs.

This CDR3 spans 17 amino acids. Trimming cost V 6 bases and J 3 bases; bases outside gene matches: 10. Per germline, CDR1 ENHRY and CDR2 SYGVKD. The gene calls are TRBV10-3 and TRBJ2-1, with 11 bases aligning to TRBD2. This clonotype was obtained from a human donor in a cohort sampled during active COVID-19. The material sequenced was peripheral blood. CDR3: CAIRDVLAGDLYNEQFF. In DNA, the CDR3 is TGTGCCATCAGGGACGTACTAGCGGGGGACCTCTACAATGAGCAGTTCTTC.